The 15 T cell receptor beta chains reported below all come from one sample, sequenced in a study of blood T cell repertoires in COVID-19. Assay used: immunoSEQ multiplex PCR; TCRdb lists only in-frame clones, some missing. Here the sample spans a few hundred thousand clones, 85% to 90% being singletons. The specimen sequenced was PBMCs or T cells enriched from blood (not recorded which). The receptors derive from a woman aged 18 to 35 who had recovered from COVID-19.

CDR3 coding DNA: TGTGCCAGCAGCTTAGCAGGCAGGTTTTATGGCTACACCTTC. Translation gives CASSLAGRFYGYTF. The chain joins TRBV7-2 to TRBJ1-2; no reliable D call. V gave up 0 bases and J gave up 5 bases, with 10 bases separating them. There are 14 residues in the CDR3. Germline V gene lookup returns CDR1 SGHTA and CDR2 FQGNSA.

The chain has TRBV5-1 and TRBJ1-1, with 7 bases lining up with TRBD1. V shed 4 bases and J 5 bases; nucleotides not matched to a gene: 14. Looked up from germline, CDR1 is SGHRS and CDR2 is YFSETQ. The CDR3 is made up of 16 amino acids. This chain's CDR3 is CASSPGDRSTRTEAFF. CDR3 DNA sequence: TGCGCCAGCAGCCCTGGGGACAGATCGACGAGGACTGAAGCTTTCTTT. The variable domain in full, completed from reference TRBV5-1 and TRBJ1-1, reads KAGVTQTPRYLIKTRGQQVTLSCSPISGHRSVSWYQQTPGQGLQFLFEYFSETQRNKGNFPGRFSGRQFSNSRSEMNVSTLELGDSALYLCASSPGDRSTRTEAFFGQGTRLTVV.

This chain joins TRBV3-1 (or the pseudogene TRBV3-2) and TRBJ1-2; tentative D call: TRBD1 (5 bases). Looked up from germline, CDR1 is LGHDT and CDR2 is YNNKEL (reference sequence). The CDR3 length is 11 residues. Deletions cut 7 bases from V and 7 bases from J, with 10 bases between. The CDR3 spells CASTSGSGYTF. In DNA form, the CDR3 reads TGTGCCAGCACCTCAGGGTCTGGCTACACCTTC.

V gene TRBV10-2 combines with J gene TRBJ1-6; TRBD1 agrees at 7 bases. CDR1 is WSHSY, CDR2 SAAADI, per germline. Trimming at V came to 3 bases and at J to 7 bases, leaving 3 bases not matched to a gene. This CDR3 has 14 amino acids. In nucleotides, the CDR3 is TGCGCCAGCAGTGACCCAGGGGGAAATTCACCCCTCCACTTT. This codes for CASSDPGGNSPLHF.

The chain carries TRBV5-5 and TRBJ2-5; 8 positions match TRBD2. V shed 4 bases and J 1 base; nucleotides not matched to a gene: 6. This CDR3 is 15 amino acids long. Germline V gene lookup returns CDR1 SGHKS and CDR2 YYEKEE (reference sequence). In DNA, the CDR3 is TGTGCCAGCAGCACCATTACTAGCGGCCAAGAGACCCAGTACTTC. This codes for CASSTITSGQETQYF.

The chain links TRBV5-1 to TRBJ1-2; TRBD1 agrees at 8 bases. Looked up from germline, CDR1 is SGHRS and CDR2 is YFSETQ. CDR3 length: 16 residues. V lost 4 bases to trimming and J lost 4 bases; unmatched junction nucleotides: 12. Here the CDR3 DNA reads TGCGCCAGCAGCCCGGAGGGGACAGGCGTTGTCTATGGCTACACCTTC. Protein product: CASSPEGTGVVYGYTF.

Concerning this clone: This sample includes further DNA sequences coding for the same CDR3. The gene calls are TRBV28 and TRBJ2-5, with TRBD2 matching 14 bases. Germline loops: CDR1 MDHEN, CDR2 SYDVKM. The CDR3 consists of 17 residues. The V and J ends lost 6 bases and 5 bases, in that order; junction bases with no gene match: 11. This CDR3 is CASSSPGTSGGLETQYF. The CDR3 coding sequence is TGTGCCAGCAGCAGTCCCGGGACTAGCGGGGGACTGGAGACCCAGTACTTC.

The CDR3 sequence is CASSLYRTAYEQYF. DNA for the CDR3: TGCGCCAGCAGCCTTTACAGGACCGCCTACGAGCAGTACTTC. The rearrangement links TRBV5-1 to TRBJ2-7, with TRBD1 as a possible D gene (5 bases). The CDR3 runs to 14 residues. Deletions cut 4 bases from V and 2 bases from J, with 13 bases between. From germline, CDR1 is SGHRS and CDR2 YFSETQ.

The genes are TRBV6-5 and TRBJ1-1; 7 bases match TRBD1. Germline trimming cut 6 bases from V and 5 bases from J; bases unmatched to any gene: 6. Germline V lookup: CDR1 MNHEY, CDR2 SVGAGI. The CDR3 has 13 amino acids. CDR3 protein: CASRVSGGTEAFF. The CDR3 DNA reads TGTGCCAGCAGGGTCTCAGGGGGAACTGAAGCTTTCTTT.

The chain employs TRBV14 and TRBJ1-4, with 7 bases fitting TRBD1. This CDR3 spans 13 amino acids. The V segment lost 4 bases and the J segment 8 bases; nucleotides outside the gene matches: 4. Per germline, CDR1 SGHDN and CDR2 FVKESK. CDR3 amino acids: CASSLPRGEKLFF. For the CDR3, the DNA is TGTGCCAGCAGCCTCCCCAGGGGGGAAAAACTGTTTTTT. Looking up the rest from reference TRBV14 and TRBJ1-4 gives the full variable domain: EAGVTQFPSHSVIEKGQTVTLRCDPISGHDNLYWYRRVMGKEIKFLLHFVKESKQDESGMPNNRFLAERTGGTYSTLKVQPAELEDSGVYFCASSLPRGEKLFFGSGTQLSVL.

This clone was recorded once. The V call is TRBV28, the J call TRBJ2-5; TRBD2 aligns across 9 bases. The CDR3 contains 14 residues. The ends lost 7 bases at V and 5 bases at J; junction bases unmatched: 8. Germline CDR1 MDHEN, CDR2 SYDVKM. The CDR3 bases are TGTGCCAGCACATTAGCGGGGGTGGGGGAGACCCAGTACTTC. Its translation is CASTLAGVGETQYF.

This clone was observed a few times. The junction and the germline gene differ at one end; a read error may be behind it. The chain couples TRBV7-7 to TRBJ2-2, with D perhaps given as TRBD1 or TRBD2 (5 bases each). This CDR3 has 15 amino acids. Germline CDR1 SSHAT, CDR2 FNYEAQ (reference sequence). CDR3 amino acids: CASSLALGDTGELFF. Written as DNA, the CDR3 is TGTGCTAGCAGCTTAGCGCTAGGGGATACCGGGGAGCTGTTTTTT.

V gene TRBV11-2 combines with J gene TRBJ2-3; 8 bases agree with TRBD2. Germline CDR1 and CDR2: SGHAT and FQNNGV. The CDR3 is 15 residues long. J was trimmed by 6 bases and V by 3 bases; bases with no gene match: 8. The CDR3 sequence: CASSFSRGGPDTQYF. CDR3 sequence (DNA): TGTGCCAGCAGCTTTTCTCGGGGGGGCCCCGATACGCAGTATTTT.

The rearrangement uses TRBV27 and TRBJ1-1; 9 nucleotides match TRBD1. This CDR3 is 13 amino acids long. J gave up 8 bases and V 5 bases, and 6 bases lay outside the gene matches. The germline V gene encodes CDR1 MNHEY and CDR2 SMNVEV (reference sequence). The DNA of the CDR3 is TGTGCCAGCAGTCTCGACAGGGGGTGGGAAGCTTTCTTT. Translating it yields CASSLDRGWEAFF.

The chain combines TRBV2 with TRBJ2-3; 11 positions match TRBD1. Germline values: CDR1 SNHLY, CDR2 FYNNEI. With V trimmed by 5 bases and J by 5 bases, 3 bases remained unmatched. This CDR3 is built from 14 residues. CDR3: CASSPGTGGDTQYF. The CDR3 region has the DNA TGTGCCAGCAGTCCCGGGACAGGGGGAGATACGCAGTATTTT.